This T cell receptor beta chain was observed in a study of control samples from healthy donors and cancer patients. The method was immunoSEQ multiplex PCR; TCRdb's version includes in-frame clones alone and lacks a portion of them. The repertoire consists of about 230,000 clones, with approximately 80% occurring once and the leading ten covering less than 15%. The CDR3 is made up of 14 amino acids. Germline CDR1 SNHLY, CDR2 FYNNEI. With 4 bases removed from V and 5 bases from J, the gap between germline ends came to 15 bases. This TCR was recovered from a woman aged 55 to 70 with lung cancer. The specimen sequenced was PBMCs. The V call is TRBV2, the J call TRBJ2-7, with D possibly TRBD2 on 5 matching bases. This CDR3 reads CASSGLPVTHEQYF. Here the CDR3 DNA reads TGTGCCAGCAGTGGACTACCAGTCACTCACGAGCAGTACTTC.